Listed here are 20 T cell receptor beta chains from one sample, sequenced in a study of brain T cells in children with intractable seizures listed by TCRdb under 2021. The method was the immunoSEQ multiplex PCR assay. Sourced from immuneACCESS, this table was stored by TCRdb with only in-frame sequences that have V and J called. A share of the clones is absent; for the studies checked, an unresolved V gene accounts for under half, and the remainder has no known explanation. This sample holds 70,000 to 90,000 clones; roughly 91% were observed only once. The biggest ten clones account for over 1.5% of the sample. The time point tag for this specimen amounts to: resected brain tissue, or blood drawn just prior to surgery. Sequencing used peripheral blood, obtained at surgery. These receptors came from a boy younger than two with tuberous sclerosis and intractable seizures.

V usage is TRBV7-2 and J usage is TRBJ1-1; D not certain. This CDR3 comprises 13 residues. The germline CDR1 and CDR2 sequences are SGHTA and FQGNSA. V lost 5 bases and J 0 bases, leaving 7 bases between the germline ends. CDR3 protein: CASSLTMNTEAFF. CDR3 DNA sequence: TGTGCCAGCAGCCTCACAATGAACACTGAAGCTTTCTTT.

The chain joins TRBV1 to TRBJ1-2; the table gives TRBD1 as D, unverified against the DNA. TRBV1 is noted as a pseudogene. This CDR3 contains 17 residues. The CDR3 reads CTRASSRDRVSNYGYTF. The CDR3 bases are TGCACCAGAGCGAGTTCCCGGGACAGGGTGTCCAACTATGGCTACACCTTC.

The chain links TRBV12-3 or TRBV12-4 to TRBJ1-1; D remains ambiguous. The CDR3 is made up of 11 amino acids. V was pared by 3 bases and J by 7 bases, with 6 bases between. This CDR3 is CASSFNDEAFF. The CDR3 coding sequence is TGTGCCAGCAGTTTTAATGATGAAGCTTTCTTT.

The chain combines TRBV23-1 with TRBJ2-1, with 10 bases that match TRBD1. TRBV23-1 is reported as an ORF; its role is uncertain. The junction had 6 bases not matched to a gene; V was cut back by 7 bases and J by 3 bases. CDR3 length equals 15 residues. CDR3 coding DNA: TGCGCCAGCACCCAGGGACAGGGGTGCTACAATGAGCAGTTCTTC. Protein product: CASTQGQGCYNEQFF.

This clone has only one observation. The rearrangement links TRBV11-2 to TRBJ1-2; no clear D gene. Trimming stripped 4 bases from V and 6 bases from J, with 15 bases between. CDR3 size: 14 residues. CDR1 is SGHAT, CDR2 FQNNGV, per germline. The CDR3 is CASSSELRSHGYTF. DNA for the CDR3: TGTGCCAGCAGCTCCGAGTTAAGATCCCATGGCTACACCTTC.

This chain uses TRBV5-1 with TRBJ2-7; weak D call: TRBD2 (6 bases). Trimming left V 0 bases short and J 5 bases short, with 9 bases between. This CDR3 has 13 residues. CDR1 is SGHRS and CDR2 is YFSETQ in the germline V gene. This chain's CDR3 is CASSLGLANEQYF. The DNA of the CDR3 is TGCGCCAGCAGCTTGGGCCTAGCGAACGAGCAGTACTTC.

The genes are TRBV7-9 and TRBJ2-5, with 8 bases lining up with TRBD1. The ends lost 5 bases at V and 1 base at J; junction bases unmatched: 3. Germline values: CDR1 SEHNR, CDR2 FQNEAQ (reference sequence). CDR3 length: 14 amino acids. CDR3 DNA: TGTGCCAGCAGCATCACAGGGGGCCAAGAGACCCAGTACTTC. This sequence encodes CASSITGGQETQYF.

CDR3 sequence: CASSLGHSYEQYF. CDR3 sequence (DNA): TGCGCCAGCAGCTTGGGACACTCCTACGAGCAGTACTTC. This chain joins TRBV5-1 and TRBJ2-7; D ambiguous. Trimming took 0 bases from V and 0 from J, leaving 4 bases between them. CDR1 is SGHRS, CDR2 YFSETQ, per germline. The CDR3 contains 13 residues. The whole variable domain, filled in from reference TRBV5-1 and TRBJ2-7, reads KAGVTQTPRYLIKTRGQQVTLSCSPISGHRSVSWYQQTPGQGLQFLFEYFSETQRNKGNFPGRFSGRQFSNSRSEMNVSTLELGDSALYLCASSLGHSYEQYFGPGTRLTVT.

A note on this clone: One junction end disagrees with the germline gene, perhaps due to a read error. The chain links TRBV7-9 to TRBJ1-4; D may be TRBD1 (5 bases). The length of the CDR3 is 15 residues. Germline lookup yields CDR1 SEHNR and CDR2 FQNEAQ (reference sequence). Here the CDR3 reads CASSLEVGTSEKLFF. The CDR3 nucleotides read TGTGCCAGCAGCTTAGAAGTAGGGACTAGTGAAAAACTGTTTTTT.

The gene calls are TRBV1 and TRBJ2-3; TRBD2 was called by the table and not checked on the DNA. TRBV1 is flagged as a pseudogene. This CDR3 is 20 amino acids long. Here the CDR3 reads CTSSHGGAHKREASTDTQYF. In DNA, the CDR3 is TGCACCAGCAGCCATGGGGGGGCTCACAAGCGGGAGGCAAGCACAGATACGCAGTATTTT.

The rearrangement links TRBV19 to TRBJ1-6; D is ambiguous. CDR1 is LNHDA and CDR2 is SQIVND in the germline V gene (reference sequence). The germline V and J ends were trimmed by 5 bases and 7 bases, with 12 bases remaining between them. This CDR3 region has 14 residues. CDR3 amino acids: CASSYDKRNSPLHF. CDR3 nucleotide sequence: TGTGCCAGTAGTTATGACAAGAGGAATTCACCCCTCCACTTT.

V and J are TRBV9 and TRBJ2-2; tentatively, D is TRBD2 (5 bases). Trimming took off 0 bases at V and 6 bases at J, with 12 bases between the two ends. The CDR3 is 15 residues long. In germline, CDR1 is SGDLS, CDR2 YYNGEE. CDR3 region: CASSVGNWGAGELFF. The CDR3 DNA sequence: TGTGCCAGCAGCGTAGGAAACTGGGGAGCCGGGGAGCTGTTTTTT. Based on the CDR3 plus reference TRBV9 and TRBJ2-2, the full variable domain is DSGVTQTPKHLITATGQRVTLRCSPRSGDLSVYWYQQSLDQGLQFLIQYYNGEERAKGNILERFSAQQFPDLHSELNLSSLELGDSALYFCASSVGNWGAGELFFGEGSRLTVL.

The chain links TRBV12-3 or TRBV12-4 to TRBJ1-2; the D gene is possibly TRBD1 (5 bases). Trimming removed 5 bases at V and 3 bases at J, with 10 bases between. The CDR3 totals 13 residues. CDR3: CASSPRGYYGYTF. CDR3 sequence (DNA): TGTGCCAGCAGTCCCCGGGGGTACTATGGCTACACCTTC.

This chain links TRBV10-3 with TRBJ2-1; 13 bases fit TRBD2. J gave up 4 bases and V 10 bases, and 7 bases lay outside the gene matches. From germline, CDR1 is ENHRY and CDR2 SYGVKD. CDR3 length equals 15 residues. The CDR3: CATGLAGEGYNEQFF. CDR3 coding DNA: TGTGCCACCGGACTAGCGGGAGAAGGTTACAATGAGCAGTTCTTC.

V gene TRBV18 combines with J gene TRBJ2-3; 11 positions match TRBD2. The length of the CDR3 is 16 residues. CDR1 is KGHSH, CDR2 LQKENI, per germline. J gave up 1 base and V 3 bases, and 3 bases lay outside the gene matches. The CDR3 region is CASSPLTSGGTDTQYF. In DNA, the CDR3 is TGTGCCAGCTCACCCCTGACTAGCGGGGGCACAGATACGCAGTATTTT. The whole variable domain, remainder taken from reference TRBV18 and TRBJ2-3, is NAGVMQNPRHLVRRRGQEARLRCSPMKGHSHVYWYRQLPEEGLKFMVYLQKENIIDESGMPKERFSAEFPKEGPSILRIQQVVRGDSAAYFCASSPLTSGGTDTQYFGPGTRLTVL.

The chain uses TRBV27 and TRBJ1-6, with D possibly being TRBD1 (6 bases). The CDR3 loop spans 14 amino acids. CDR1 MNHEY and CDR2 SMNVEV come from the germline V gene (reference sequence). V lost 1 base, J lost 8 bases, and 9 bases lay in between. The CDR3 DNA reads as TGTGCCAGCAGTTTATTTGGGGGGCATTCACCCCTCCACTTT. This encodes CASSLFGGHSPLHF.

The chain links TRBV9 to TRBJ1-3, with TRBD1 as a possible D gene (5 bases). The CDR3 runs to 17 residues. Trimming cost V 5 bases and J 0 bases, with 18 bases left between them. The germline V gene encodes CDR1 SGDLS and CDR2 YYNGEE. The CDR3, as DNA: TGTGCCAGCAGTCCCGATTTCGCCAGGGTCTCTGGAAACACCATATATTTT. It is translated as CASSPDFARVSGNTIYF.

This clone was seen once. The rearrangement joins TRBV4-1 to TRBJ1-2, with 12 bases that match TRBD1. This CDR3 is 15 amino acids long. Germline trimming cut 3 bases from V and 8 bases from J; bases unmatched to any gene: 7. CDR1 is MGHRA, CDR2 YSYEKL, per germline. The CDR3 region is CASSQGGTGGEGYTF. The DNA of the CDR3 is TGCGCCAGCAGCCAGGGTGGGACAGGGGGCGAGGGCTACACCTTC.

This clone was picked up one time. The gene calls are TRBV5-6 and TRBJ2-7; D ambiguous. This CDR3 has 15 residues. Germline V gives CDR1 SGHDT, CDR2 YYEEEE. Trimming shortened V by 2 bases and J by 0 bases, and 12 bases separated the two germline ends. This chain's CDR3 is CASSFDRLSSYEQYF. The CDR3 nucleotides read TGTGCCAGCAGCTTCGACCGATTAAGCTCCTACGAGCAGTACTTC.

The V and J genes are TRBV28 and TRBJ2-3; 11 bases line up with TRBD2. The J segment lost 4 bases and the V segment lost 5 bases, leaving 5 bases of the junction unmatched. CDR1 and CDR2 from the germline V gene are MDHEN and SYDVKM. There are 15 residues in the CDR3. In DNA, the CDR3 is TGTGCCAGCAGTAGACTAGCGGGATTCGCAGATACGCAGTATTTT. Translating gives CASSRLAGFADTQYF.